These T cell receptor beta chains were read from a single sample in a study of cytomegalovirus exposure and HLA in healthy donors. Method: immunoSEQ multiplex PCR; TCRdb's copy keeps in-frame clones and lacks some. This sample's clone table lists 60,000 to 70,000 clones. Sequenced material: PBMCs. The receptors here all came from a boy younger than 18 in good health and CMV-seronegative. Both conserved end residues are part of each CDR3.

TRBJ1-5,TRBV6-6,CASSSGFDGQPQHF
TRBJ2-7,TRBV19,CASSLRAASGSYEQYF
TRBJ1-2,TRBV6-5,CATKELGQRYGYTF
TRBJ1-1,TRBV2,CASRATGQNTEAFF
TRBJ2-1,TRBV11-2,CASSLSRGPYNEQFF
TRBJ1-3,TRBV7-9,CASSLAGTVGNTIYF
TRBJ2-4,TRBV25-1,CASSEYGRGSPGNIQYF
TRBJ2-2,TRBV5-4,CASGQLGYTGELFF
TRBJ2-1,TRBV27,CASRSGTGTYNEQFF
TRBJ2-2,TRBV27,CASSEETGELFF
TRBJ1-1,TRBV18,CASSPNREEAFF
TRBJ2-7,TRBV2,CASSVPPSGVSYEQYF
TRBJ2-1,TRBV29-1,CSAQGGNEQFF
TRBJ2-3,TRBV10-1,CASSTSGRGVRDTQYF
TRBJ1-3,TRBV4-1,CASSGTGRNSGNTIYF
TRBJ2-6,TRBV25-1,CASAQDPDSGANVLTF
TRBJ1-2,TRBV9,CASSVDMVNGYTF
TRBJ1-1,TRBV14,CASRSGIPGTEAFF
TRBJ2-1,TRBV29-1,CSVEPGGGDNEQFF
TRBJ1-1,TRBV10-2,CASSEAVGRRSMNTEAFF
TRBJ1-2,TRBV28,CGTRRTPTMGYTF
TRBJ1-2,TRBV5-1,CASSLGQGIYGYTF